The rows below give T cell receptor beta chains drawn from one sample of a study of blood T cell repertoires in COVID-19. TCRdb keeps only in-frame clones here, not all; method: immunoSEQ multiplex PCR. The repertoire holds about 230,000 clones, roughly 83% seen once, with more than 25% in the top ten. Sequences were obtained from peripheral blood. Receptors originate from a man aged 35 to 55 with acute or convalescent COVID-19. Both conserved end residues are part of each CDR3. A D gene is named only where the DNA matches it firmly. Clone size is stated in some rows and not others, as once, few, many or a class when expanded.

v_call	j_call	clone_size	d_call	cdr3_aa	cdr3_nt
TRBV18	TRBJ2-7	once	TRBD2	CASSGGLAGGLYEQYF	TGTGCCAGCTCGGGAGGACTAGCGGGAGGCCTCTACGAGCAGTACTTC
TRBV4-3	TRBJ1-2	-	-	CASSLLGRPGYGYTF	TGCGCCAGCAGCCTTCTTGGCCGGCCGGGCTATGGCTACACCTTC
TRBV19	TRBJ1-1	once	-	CATIPTGRNTEAFF	TGTGCCACCATCCCAACTGGGAGGAACACTGAAGCTTTCTTT
TRBV30	TRBJ1-1	-	-	CAWSVSLRTEAFF	TGTGCCTGGAGTGTATCCTTGCGGACTGAAGCTTTCTTT
TRBV28	TRBJ1-1	-	TRBD1	CASSFDRDTEAFF	TGTGCCAGCAGTTTCGACAGGGACACTGAAGCTTTCTTT
TRBV28	TRBJ1-2	-	TRBD1	CASSQVGQLYGYTF	TGTGCCAGCAGTCAGGTGGGACAGCTCTATGGCTACACCTTC
TRBV7-9	TRBJ1-6	-	TRBD1	CASSNQIGTGGSPLHF	TGTGCCAGCAGCAACCAGATAGGGACAGGGGGTTCACCCCTCCACTTT
TRBV7-9	TRBJ2-2	-	TRBD2	CASSSKRGLAGITGELFF	TGTGCCAGCAGCTCGAAAAGAGGACTAGCGGGAATCACCGGGGAGCTGTTTTTT
TRBV19	TRBJ1-2	once	-	CASKAGRGYTF	TGTGCCAGTAAAGCGGGAAGAGGCTACACCTTC
TRBV3-1/TRBV3-2	TRBJ1-3	-	-	CASSNTGSGNTIYF	TGTGCCAGCAGCAACACAGGGTCTGGAAACACCATATATTTT
TRBV6-1	TRBJ1-2	-	TRBD1	CAGRRDSNYGYTF	TGTGCCGGGAGAAGGGACAGCAACTATGGCTACACCTTC
TRBV3-1/TRBV3-2	TRBJ2-5	-	TRBD1	CASSMADRQETQYF	TGTGCCAGCAGCATGGCGGACAGGCAAGAGACCCAGTACTTC
TRBV30	TRBJ1-2	-	-	CAWGRGGRLGYTF	TGTGCCTGGGGACGAGGGGGACGTCTTGGCTACACCTTC
TRBV6-4	TRBJ2-2	few	-	CASSAPLSHRVIYTGELFF	TGTGCCAGCAGTGCCCCTTTAAGCCACAGGGTAATTTACACCGGGGAGCTGTTTTTT
TRBV7-2	TRBJ2-2	-	TRBD2	CASSSRGGNTGELFF	TGTGCCAGCAGCTCCCGGGGGGGGAACACCGGGGAGCTGTTTTTT
TRBV5-5	TRBJ2-7	-	TRBD2	CASSLDGGSSYEQYF	TGTGCCAGCAGCTTGGATGGCGGGAGCTCCTACGAGCAGTACTTC
TRBV28	TRBJ2-7	-	TRBD2	CASSFGTSAAYEQYF	TGTGCCAGCAGTTTCGGTACTAGCGCTGCCTACGAGCAGTACTTC
TRBV3-1/TRBV3-2	TRBJ1-2	-	-	CASRDSPYGYTF	TGTGCCAGCAGGGACAGCCCGTATGGCTACACCTTC
TRBV6-5	TRBJ2-5	-	-	CASRDLTGQETQYF	TGTGCCAGCAGGGACTTGACAGGCCAAGAGACCCAGTACTTC
TRBV11-2	TRBJ2-1	-	TRBD2	CASSRWTSDNEQFF	TGTGCCAGCAGCCGCTGGACTAGCGATAATGAGCAGTTCTTC
TRBV14	TRBJ1-2	-	TRBD1	CASSPIRGDGYTF	TGTGCCAGCAGCCCTATCAGGGGGGACGGCTACACCTTC
TRBV7-2	TRBJ2-3	-	TRBD2	CASSLRVLAGGSTDTQYF	TGTGCCAGCAGCTTGAGGGTGCTAGCGGGAGGAAGCACAGATACGCAGTATTTT
TRBV7-9	TRBJ2-5	few	-	CASSLGASVETQYF	TGTGCCAGCAGCTTAGGTGCTAGCGTTGAGACCCAGTACTTC
TRBV7-9	TRBJ2-7	few	-	CASSSPDEQYF	TGTGCCAGCAGCTCCCCGGACGAGCAGTACTTC
TRBV2	TRBJ2-5	-	TRBD1	CASRADRTGETQYF	TGTGCCAGCAGAGCGGACAGGACCGGGGAGACCCAGTACTTC
TRBV7-2	TRBJ2-1	-	TRBD2	CASSLGGLAERQFF	TGTGCCAGCAGCTTAGGGGGTCTAGCGGAGAGGCAGTTCTTC
TRBV4-2	TRBJ2-3	-	-	CASSQVKGTRGGDTQYF	TGTGCCAGCAGCCAAGTCAAGGGAACGAGAGGAGGGGATACGCAGTATTTT
TRBV5-5	TRBJ2-7	-	TRBD1	CASSKQGSIREQYF	TGTGCCAGCAGCAAACAGGGGTCCATAAGGGAGCAGTACTTC
TRBV5-1	TRBJ2-3	-	-	CASSPQEPSTDTQYF	TGCGCCAGCAGCCCACAAGAACCTAGCACAGATACGCAGTATTTT
TRBV7-3	TRBJ1-2	-	-	CASSTGLAPGGYTF	TGTGCCAGCAGCACCGGCTTAGCTCCCGGGGGCTACACCTTC
TRBV2	TRBJ2-5	-	TRBD2	CASSPTSGEETQYF	TGTGCCAGCAGTCCGACTAGCGGGGAGGAGACCCAGTACTTC
TRBV6-6	TRBJ2-3	-	-	CASSYSRLPLVDTQYF	TGTGCCAGCAGTTACTCGCGACTGCCTTTGGTAGATACGCAGTATTTT
TRBV7-2	TRBJ1-1	-	-	CASSLVQANTEAFF	TGTGCCAGCAGCTTAGTCCAGGCGAACACTGAAGCTTTCTTT
TRBV11-2	TRBJ2-6	-	-	CASSLERAGANVLTF	TGTGCCAGCAGCTTAGAACGGGCTGGGGCCAACGTCCTGACTTTC
TRBV13	TRBJ1-5	-	-	CASSTRGHNSNNQPQHF	TGTGCCAGCAGCACCCGAGGGCACAATTCTAACAATCAGCCCCAGCATTTT
TRBV11-3	TRBJ2-1	-	TRBD2	CASSSERTSSNEQFF	TGTGCCAGCAGCTCCGAACGGACTAGCAGCAATGAGCAGTTCTTC
TRBV27	TRBJ2-1	-	-	CASSPSRYNEQFF	TGTGCCAGCAGCCCTAGCCGATACAATGAGCAGTTCTTC
TRBV29-1	TRBJ2-2	-	-	CSVGHDGNTGELFF	TGCAGCGTGGGACATGATGGGAACACCGGGGAGCTGTTTTTT
TRBV12-5	TRBJ2-7	-	TRBD2	CASGPGSTSGRASEQYF	TGTGCTAGTGGTCCAGGCTCAACTAGCGGGAGGGCCTCCGAGCAGTACTTC
TRBV7-3	TRBJ1-1	few	-	CASRLDSQNTEAFF	TGTGCCAGCAGATTGGACTCACAGAACACTGAAGCTTTCTTT
TRBV10-3	TRBJ1-4	once	-	CASRGGRDEKLFF	TGTGCCTCCCGGGGGGGGAGAGATGAAAAACTGTTTTTT
TRBV7-2	TRBJ2-1	-	TRBD1	CASSAPGQGAIGQFF	TGTGCCAGCAGCGCCCCGGGACAGGGGGCAATTGGGCAGTTCTTC
TRBV3-1/TRBV3-2	TRBJ2-2	few	TRBD1	CASSLRDRDTGELFF	TGTGCCAGCAGCCTACGGGACAGGGATACCGGGGAGCTGTTTTTT
TRBV30	TRBJ1-3	-	-	CAWTPGGPFATIYF	TGTGCCTGGACCCCCGGCGGCCCGTTTGCCACCATATATTTT
TRBV29-1	TRBJ2-7	-	-	CSVALDGEQYF	TGCAGCGTTGCACTAGATGGCGAGCAGTACTTC
TRBV7-7	TRBJ2-3	few	TRBD1	CASSPGTDPSTDTQYF	TGTGCCAGCAGCCCTGGGACAGACCCTAGCACAGATACGCAGTATTTT
TRBV30	TRBJ1-5	-	TRBD1	CAWSSGQGPQPQHF	TGTGCCTGGAGTTCCGGACAGGGTCCTCAGCCCCAGCATTTT
TRBV12-3/TRBV12-4	TRBJ1-1	-	-	CASSWSPAEAFF	TGTGCCAGCAGTTGGAGCCCCGCTGAAGCTTTCTTT
TRBV19	TRBJ1-4	-	TRBD1	CASMDRANEKLFF	TGTGCCAGTATGGACAGGGCGAATGAAAAACTGTTTTTT
TRBV30	TRBJ1-1	-	-	CAWSRTGWDEAFF	TGTGCCTGGAGTAGAACAGGGTGGGATGAAGCTTTCTTT
TRBV6-2/TRBV6-3	TRBJ2-5	-	-	CASSIGGQSVFQETQYF	TGTGCCAGCAGTATCGGCGGGCAGTCGGTCTTCCAAGAGACCCAGTACTTC
TRBV3-1/TRBV3-2	TRBJ2-7	-	TRBD2	CASSPLAGSGEQYF	TGTGCCAGCAGCCCCTTAGCGGGTTCGGGCGAGCAGTACTTC
TRBV4-1	TRBJ1-6	-	-	CASSQGGSPLHF	TGCGCCAGCAGCCAAGGAGGTTCACCCCTCCACTTT